The entry that follows covers one TCR beta chain sequence. Trimming removed 3 bases from V and 12 bases from J, with 9 bases in between. CDR1 SGHTA and CDR2 FQGNSA come from the germline V gene. This CDR3 region has 11 residues. This sample stems from a study of T cell changes during pregnancy in multiple sclerosis. Profiling relied on immunoSEQ multiplex PCR, and the TCRdb table lists in-frame clones only, not all of them. The sample consists of about 79,000 clones, just under 95% of them appearing once. The chain links TRBV7-2 to TRBJ2-1; D may be TRBD2 (6 bases). Sequences were derived from peripheral blood, sampled in the second trimester of pregnancy. The receptor was isolated from a female donor in good health, enrolled as a control in a pregnancy study. The CDR3 DNA follows: TGTGCCAGCAGCTTGGGACTTAGGCAGTTCTTC. The encoded protein is CASSLGLRQFF.